This entry lists 21 T cell receptor beta chains sequenced from one sample in a study of cytotoxic CD8 clonotypes in ibrutinib-treated CLL. The table came from immunoSEQ multiplex PCR; TCRdb's copy has only in-frame clones and leaves some out. The sample contains roughly 330,000 clones, under 70% of which appear only once. The input for sequencing was PBMCs, taken after 36 months of ibrutinib treatment. These receptors came from a human donor with chronic lymphocytic leukemia.

The V gene is TRBV5-1, the J gene TRBJ1-1; maybe TRBD1 (6 bases). Germline values: CDR1 SGHRS, CDR2 YFSETQ. V was trimmed by 4 bases and J by 0 bases, leaving 16 bases between them. The CDR3 is made up of 16 amino acids. The CDR3: CASSQNPGALNTEAFF. CDR3 bases: TGCGCCAGCAGCCAAAACCCAGGGGCTTTGAACACTGAAGCTTTCTTT.

The chain couples TRBV11-1 to TRBJ2-5; 7 bases align to TRBD1. CDR1 and CDR2 from the germline V gene are SGHAT and FQDESV (reference sequence). Trimming removed 4 bases from V and 4 bases from J; junction bases left unmatched: 9. The CDR3 runs 15 residues. The CDR3 protein is CASSYPQGSGETQYF. In DNA, the CDR3 is TGTGCCAGCAGCTATCCACAGGGGTCAGGAGAGACCCAGTACTTC.

J is TRBJ2-7 and V is TRBV6-5, with 7 bases identical to TRBD1. This CDR3 has 14 amino acids. CDR1 is MNHEY and CDR2 is SVGAGI in the germline V gene. The V segment lost 0 bases and the J segment 5 bases; nucleotides outside the gene matches: 4. The CDR3 here is CASSYSTGSHEQYF. The CDR3 nucleotides are TGTGCCAGCAGTTACTCGACAGGGTCGCACGAGCAGTACTTC.

This clone was seen at least ten times. The chain uses TRBV27 and TRBJ1-5, with D unresolved. Germline V gene sequence: CDR1 MNHEY, CDR2 SMNVEV (reference sequence). The CDR3 loop spans 15 amino acids. Trimming pared 1 base from V and 0 bases from J, leaving 7 bases between. In DNA form, the CDR3 reads TGTGCCAGCAGTTTATTGGCGGGTAGCAATCAGCCCCAGCATTTT. It codes for CASSLLAGSNQPQHF.

CDR3 region: CSVEKSYGYTF. The CDR3 coding sequence is TGCAGCGTCGAGAAGAGCTATGGCTACACCTTC. The V gene is TRBV29-1, the J gene TRBJ1-2; D not certain. The length of the CDR3 is 11 residues. Germline assignment: CDR1 SQVTM and CDR2 ANQGSEA. The ends were cut back, 6 bases at V and 4 bases at J, with 9 bases in the middle.

The gene calls are TRBV18 and TRBJ2-4; no clear D. Trimming removed 1 base from V and 0 bases from J, with 7 bases in between. This CDR3 has 15 amino acids. Germline V CDR1 and CDR2: KGHSH, LQKENI. CDR3 amino acids: CASSPRIIAKNIQYF. CDR3 DNA: TGTGCCAGCTCACCACGGATCATAGCCAAAAACATTCAGTACTTC.

This chain uses TRBV14 with TRBJ2-1, with a possible D match to TRBD2 (6 bases). Per the germline V gene, CDR1 is SGHDN and CDR2 is FVKESK. The V end lost 6 bases, the J end lost 4 bases, and 16 bases lay between the germline ends. This CDR3 spans 15 amino acids. The CDR3 spells CASSSSAGRYNEQFF. The CDR3 DNA sequence: TGTGCCAGCAGTTCAAGTGCCGGGAGATACAATGAGCAGTTCTTC. The whole variable domain, remainder taken from reference TRBV14 and TRBJ2-1, is EAGVTQFPSHSVIEKGQTVTLRCDPISGHDNLYWYRRVMGKEIKFLLHFVKESKQDESGMPNNRFLAERTGGTYSTLKVQPAELEDSGVYFCASSSSAGRYNEQFFGPGTRLTVL.

This clone was counted only a few times. The chain recombines TRBV2 with TRBJ2-7; D gene unclear. The V end lost 11 bases, the J end lost 2 bases, and 16 bases lay between the germline ends. CDR1 is SNHLY and CDR2 is FYNNEI in the germline V gene. CDR3 length equals 13 residues. The CDR3 spells CACLSETTYEQYF. The CDR3 bases are TGTGCCTGCCTATCGGAGACCACCTACGAGCAGTACTTC.

CDR3 amino acids: CASSLVQGLNTEAFF. In DNA, the CDR3 is TGCGCCAGCAGCTTGGTACAGGGATTGAACACTGAAGCTTTCTTT. The chain combines TRBV5-1 with TRBJ1-1, with a tentative D call TRBD1 (6 bases). CDR3 size: 15 residues. Germline values: CDR1 SGHRS, CDR2 YFSETQ. Deletions cut 0 bases from V and 0 bases from J, with 9 bases between. The whole variable domain, filled in from reference TRBV5-1 and TRBJ1-1, reads KAGVTQTPRYLIKTRGQQVTLSCSPISGHRSVSWYQQTPGQGLQFLFEYFSETQRNKGNFPGRFSGRQFSNSRSEMNVSTLELGDSALYLCASSLVQGLNTEAFFGQGTRLTVV.

The chain has TRBV13 and TRBJ1-2, with D perhaps matching TRBD1 (6 bases). Deletions cut 0 bases from V and 8 bases from J, with 16 bases between. Germline V lookup: CDR1 PRHDT, CDR2 FYEKMQ (reference sequence). The CDR3 loop spans 15 amino acids. CDR3 sequence: CASSLGTGLSSGYTF. In DNA, the CDR3 is TGTGCCAGCAGCTTAGGAACAGGGCTGAGCTCGGGCTACACCTTC.

The chain links TRBV6-1 to TRBJ2-4, with D perhaps matching TRBD1 (5 bases). This CDR3 spans 15 amino acids. Germline V gene data show CDR1 as MNHNS and CDR2 as SASEGT. The V end was cut by 6 bases, the J end by 5 bases, with 17 bases between. The CDR3 loop is CASSEFQGGENIQYF. The CDR3 DNA reads as TGTGCCAGCAGCGAATTTCAGGGTGGGGAAAACATTCAGTACTTC.

This clone was detected a few times. The J gene is TRBJ2-7, the V gene TRBV20-1; weak D call: TRBD2 (6 bases). CDR1 is DFQATT and CDR2 is SNEGSKA in the germline V gene (reference sequence). The CDR3 consists of 11 residues. V was clipped by 6 bases and J by 9 bases, with 15 bases between them. In nucleotides, the CDR3 is TGCAGTGCCCTCAGCGGGTTGGGGCAGTACTTC. As protein: CSALSGLGQYF.

The rearrangement joins TRBV5-6 to TRBJ1-2, with D unclear. Germline values: CDR1 SGHDT, CDR2 YYEEEE. Trimming stripped 3 bases from V and 8 bases from J, with 14 bases between. This CDR3 region has 13 residues. The CDR3 DNA reads as TGTGCCAGCAGCTCGAGGGTCGGAGGCGGCTACACCTTC. This encodes CASSSRVGGGYTF.

This clone was seen only a few times. The chain joins TRBV21-1 to TRBJ1-2. TRBV21-1 is labeled a pseudogene. The CDR3 is 9 residues long. CDR3 protein: CASLLGYTF. The DNA for the CDR3 is TGTGCCAGCCTCCTCGGCTACACCTTC.

V and J are TRBV7-9 and TRBJ2-3; TRBD1 might be the D (6 bases). Germline CDR1 and CDR2: SEHNR and FQNEAQ (reference sequence). The CDR3 length is 17 residues. V lost 4 bases and J 1 base, leaving 18 bases between the germline ends. CDR3 loop: CASSYKRSGVGTDTQYF. CDR3 nucleotide sequence: TGTGCCAGCAGCTACAAGAGGTCAGGGGTCGGCACAGATACGCAGTATTTT.

This sequence joins TRBV9 and TRBJ2-3; 9 bases map to TRBD2. With V trimmed by 0 bases and J by 4 bases, 9 bases remained unmatched. Germline CDR1 SGDLS, CDR2 YYNGEE. The CDR3 extends over 17 amino acids. The DNA for the CDR3 is TGTGCCAGCAGCGTAGCTCCAGGGCTAGCGGGGCCAGATACGCAGTATTTT. Translated: CASSVAPGLAGPDTQYF.

The chain links TRBV5-1 to TRBJ2-5; no clear D gene. Germline CDR1 SGHRS, CDR2 YFSETQ. The CDR3 extends over 13 amino acids. The V end was cut by 1 base, the J end by 3 bases, with 7 bases between. In DNA form, the CDR3 reads TGCGCCAGCAGCTTGCTAAGCAAAGAGACCCAGTACTTC. Its protein is CASSLLSKETQYF.

This chain links TRBV7-2 with TRBJ2-1; D remains unclear. The length of the CDR3 is 12 residues. CDR1 is SGHTA and CDR2 is FQGNSA in the germline V gene. The V end lost 7 bases, the J end lost 12 bases, and 16 bases lay between the germline ends. CDR3 sequence (DNA): TGTGCCAGCACCATACCTGGGCTGCGGCAGTTCTTC. Its translation: CASTIPGLRQFF.

The J gene is TRBJ2-1, the V gene TRBV6-1; 13 bases line up with TRBD2. Trimming at V came to 6 bases and at J to 9 bases, leaving 8 bases not matched to a gene. Germline-derived CDR1 and CDR2 are MNHNS and SASEGT. The CDR3 is 15 amino acids. CDR3 residues: CASRATSGGALEQFF. The CDR3 DNA reads as TGTGCCAGCAGAGCTACTAGCGGGGGGGCCCTTGAGCAGTTCTTC.

The chain employs TRBV5-4 and TRBJ2-7, with a tentative D call TRBD1 (6 bases). The ends were cut back, 1 base at V and 4 bases at J, with 18 bases in the middle. CDR3 length: 16 amino acids. Germline CDR1 and CDR2: SGHNT and YYREEE (reference sequence). The DNA of the CDR3 is TGTGCCAGCAGCTTGACGGTTGTACAGGGAGTATACGAGCAGTACTTC. Translating gives CASSLTVVQGVYEQYF.

The chain employs TRBV11-3 and TRBJ1-1, with D hard to call. The CDR3 extends over 13 amino acids. Germline V gives CDR1 SGHNT, CDR2 YENEEA. V was clipped by 4 bases and J by 1 base, with 7 bases between them. The CDR3 sequence is CASSSRSNTEAFF. Written as DNA, the CDR3 is TGTGCCAGCAGCTCCCGATCGAACACTGAAGCTTTCTTT.